This TCR beta chain was found in a study of blood T cell repertoires in COVID-19 (dated by TCRdb to the early 2020s). A note on the overall study: The collaborator samples originated in the United States, Italy and Spain and spanned the acute and convalescent phases of COVID-19. The prospective study material was composed of cDNA or gDNA derived from T cells, B-cell-depleted T cells, or PBMCs. The dataset comprised deeply sampled blood TCRbeta repertoires from subjects exposed to, actively infected with, or recovered from COVID-19. The repertoires were released in a freely available public database meant as a resource for research on the immune response to SARS-CoV-2. The samples were drawn from the first 160 participants of the ongoing ImmuneRACE study and from 950 to 1,500 subjects provided by 6 global collaborators. Nearly every sample came with metadata listing a de-identified subject ID, COVID-19 status, age in years and sex. HLA class I and class II types, where available, came from metadata supplied by the sample provider rather than from assay-based typing.

The CDR3 runs 15 residues from the cysteine to the phenylalanine. The only DNA kept is the CDR3, 45 bases in frame from the first base. Sequences LNHDA (CDR1) and SQIVND (CDR2) are obtained from the germline V gene (reference sequence). Relative to germline, V is missing 5 bases and J is missing 6 bases, with 3 bases of the junction outside any gene match. Whole blood was collected in K2EDTA tubes by collaborating institutions according to the institutions' own protocols. For TCRbeta analysis, collaborator samples were shipped as frozen whole blood, as isolated PBMCs, or as DNA extracted from either sample type. The immunoSEQ Assay, a bias-controlled multiplex PCR, was used to amplify TCRbeta CDR3 regions from genomic DNA. The original pipeline was this. Within the assay, amplification of reference gene primers was used to estimate how many nucleated cells each sample contained. To quantify the absolute abundance of each unique TCRbeta CDR3 rearrangement, sequence reads were collapsed and filtered. For each sample, productive Simpson clonality was calculated as the square root of Simpson's diversity index over productive rearrangements. In its TCRdb copy, this immuneACCESS table keeps in-frame sequences only and misses some clones. Where compared with another copy, unresolved V genes explain less than half of these, and the others have no known cause. For V, J and clone size, that table is used; D and trimming come from the DNA. The sample table records about 75,000 clones; 84% of these occur just once. About a fifth of the sample is held by the ten biggest clonotypes.

Study-wide findings and limitations: The quantity of clinical and demographic metadata differed by source and by participant and was supplied without curation.

A note on this clone: It has no known antigen specificity. No base-level quality is on record; no much larger clone is a single base apart.

The chain employs TRBV19 and TRBJ2-3; TRBD2 matches 15 bases in the middle. The clonotype originates from a woman aged 50 to 65 with acute or convalescent COVID-19. Sequenced input: peripheral blood. Read as DNA, the sequence is TGTGCCAGTAGTCGCGGGACTAGCGGGAGGGATACGCAGTATTTT. Protein translation: CASSRGTSGRDTQYF.